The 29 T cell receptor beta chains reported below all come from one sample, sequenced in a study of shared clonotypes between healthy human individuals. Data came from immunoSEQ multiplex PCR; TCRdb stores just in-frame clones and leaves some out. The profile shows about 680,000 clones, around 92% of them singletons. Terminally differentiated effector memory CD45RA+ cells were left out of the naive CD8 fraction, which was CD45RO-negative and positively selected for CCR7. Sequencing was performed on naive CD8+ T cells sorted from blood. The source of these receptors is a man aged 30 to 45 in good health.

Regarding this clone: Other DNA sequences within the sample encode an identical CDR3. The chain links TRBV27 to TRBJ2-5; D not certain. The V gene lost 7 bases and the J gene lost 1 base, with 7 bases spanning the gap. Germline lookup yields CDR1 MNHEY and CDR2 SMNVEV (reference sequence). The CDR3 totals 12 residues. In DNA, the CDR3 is TGTGCCAGCAAGGGAATCCAAGAGACCCAGTACTTC. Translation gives CASKGIQETQYF.

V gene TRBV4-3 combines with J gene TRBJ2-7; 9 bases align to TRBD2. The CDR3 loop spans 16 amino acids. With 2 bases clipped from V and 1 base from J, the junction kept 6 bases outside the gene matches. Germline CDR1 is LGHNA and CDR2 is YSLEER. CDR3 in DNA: TGCGCCAGCAGCCAACACCTAGCGGGACCTTCCTACGAGCAGTACTTC. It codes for CASSQHLAGPSYEQYF.

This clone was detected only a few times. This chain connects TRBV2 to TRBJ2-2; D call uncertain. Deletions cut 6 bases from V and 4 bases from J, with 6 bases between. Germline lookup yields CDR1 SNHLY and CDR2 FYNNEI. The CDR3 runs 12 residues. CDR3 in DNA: TGTGCCAGCAGACAGTCCACCGGGGAGCTGTTTTTT. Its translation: CASRQSTGELFF.

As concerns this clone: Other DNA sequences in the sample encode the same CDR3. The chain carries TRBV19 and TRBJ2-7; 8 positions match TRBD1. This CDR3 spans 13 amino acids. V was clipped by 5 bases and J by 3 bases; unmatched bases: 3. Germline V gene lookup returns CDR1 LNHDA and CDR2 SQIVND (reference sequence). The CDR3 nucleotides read TGTGCCAGTAGTCTCGGGACAGGCTACGAGCAGTACTTC. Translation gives CASSLGTGYEQYF.

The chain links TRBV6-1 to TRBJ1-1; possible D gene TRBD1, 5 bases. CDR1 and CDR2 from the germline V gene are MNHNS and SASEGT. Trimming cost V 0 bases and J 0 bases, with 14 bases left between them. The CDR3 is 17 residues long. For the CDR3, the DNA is TGTGCCAGCAGTGAAGCGCTTCTAGGACACTTGAACACTGAAGCTTTCTTT. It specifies CASSEALLGHLNTEAFF.

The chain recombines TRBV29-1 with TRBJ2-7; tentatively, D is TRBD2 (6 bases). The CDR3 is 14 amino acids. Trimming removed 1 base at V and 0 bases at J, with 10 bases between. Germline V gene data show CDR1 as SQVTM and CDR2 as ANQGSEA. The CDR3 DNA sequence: TGCAGCGTTGAAGGGACTACCAGCTCCTACGAGCAGTACTTC. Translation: CSVEGTTSSYEQYF.

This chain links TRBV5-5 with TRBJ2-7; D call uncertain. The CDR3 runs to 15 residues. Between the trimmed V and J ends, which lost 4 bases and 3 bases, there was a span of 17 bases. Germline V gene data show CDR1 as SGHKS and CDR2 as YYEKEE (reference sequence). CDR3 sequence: CASSKDTSDRYEQYF. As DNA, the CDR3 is TGTGCCAGCAGCAAAGACACGTCGGATCGCTACGAGCAGTACTTC.

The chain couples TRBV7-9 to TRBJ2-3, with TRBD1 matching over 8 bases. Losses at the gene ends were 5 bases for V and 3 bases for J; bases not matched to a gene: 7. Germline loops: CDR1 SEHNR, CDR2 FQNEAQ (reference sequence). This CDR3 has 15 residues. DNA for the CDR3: TGTGCCAGCAGCGGTTGGGACAGGCTGACAGATACGCAGTATTTT. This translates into CASSGWDRLTDTQYF.

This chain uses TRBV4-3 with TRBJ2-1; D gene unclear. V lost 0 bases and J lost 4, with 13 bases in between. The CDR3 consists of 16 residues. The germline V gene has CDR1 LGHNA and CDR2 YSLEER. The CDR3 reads CASSQDRRPVYNEQFF. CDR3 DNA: TGCGCCAGCAGCCAAGATCGACGGCCTGTTTACAATGAGCAGTTCTTC.

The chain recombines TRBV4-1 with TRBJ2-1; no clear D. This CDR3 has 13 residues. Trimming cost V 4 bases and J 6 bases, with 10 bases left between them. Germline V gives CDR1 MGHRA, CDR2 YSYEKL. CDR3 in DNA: TGCGCCAGCAGCCCCTGGGATACCAATGAGCAGTTCTTC. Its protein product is CASSPWDTNEQFF.

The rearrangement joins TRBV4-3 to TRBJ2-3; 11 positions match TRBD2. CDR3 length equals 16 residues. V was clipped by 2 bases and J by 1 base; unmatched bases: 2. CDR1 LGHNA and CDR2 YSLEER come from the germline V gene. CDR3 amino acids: CASSQQLAGGTDTQYF. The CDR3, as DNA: TGCGCCAGCAGCCAACAACTAGCGGGAGGCACAGATACGCAGTATTTT.

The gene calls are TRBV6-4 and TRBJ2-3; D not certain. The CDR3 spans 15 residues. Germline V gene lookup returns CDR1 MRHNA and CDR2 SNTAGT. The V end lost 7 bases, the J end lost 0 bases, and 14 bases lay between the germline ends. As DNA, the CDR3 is TGTGCCAGCAAAATGGGAAGAGCCAGCACAGATACGCAGTATTTT. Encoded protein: CASKMGRASTDTQYF.

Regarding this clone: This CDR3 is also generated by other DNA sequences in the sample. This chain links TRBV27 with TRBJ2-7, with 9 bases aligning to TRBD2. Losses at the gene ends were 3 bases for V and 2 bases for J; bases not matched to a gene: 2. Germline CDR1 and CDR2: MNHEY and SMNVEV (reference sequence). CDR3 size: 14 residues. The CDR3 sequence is CASSFSGRTYEQYF. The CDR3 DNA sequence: TGTGCCAGCAGTTTCAGCGGGAGGACCTACGAGCAGTACTTC.

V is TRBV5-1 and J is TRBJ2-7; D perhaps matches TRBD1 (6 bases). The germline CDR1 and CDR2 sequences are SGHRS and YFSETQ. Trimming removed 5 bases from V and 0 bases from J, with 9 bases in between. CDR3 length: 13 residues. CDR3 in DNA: TGCGCCAGCAGAAACAGGGACTCCTACGAGCAGTACTTC. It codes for CASRNRDSYEQYF.

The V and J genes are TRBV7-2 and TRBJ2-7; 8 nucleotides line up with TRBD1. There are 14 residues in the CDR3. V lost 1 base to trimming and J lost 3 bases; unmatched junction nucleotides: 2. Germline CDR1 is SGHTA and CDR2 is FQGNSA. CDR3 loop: CASSLGDRNYEQYF. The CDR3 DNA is TGTGCCAGCAGCTTAGGGGACAGGAACTACGAGCAGTACTTC.

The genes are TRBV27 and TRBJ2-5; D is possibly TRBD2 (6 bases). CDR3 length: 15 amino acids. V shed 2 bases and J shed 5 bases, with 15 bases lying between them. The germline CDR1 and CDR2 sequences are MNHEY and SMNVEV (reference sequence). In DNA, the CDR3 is TGTGCCAGCAGTTTACAGCGGAGGGGTGGGGAGACCCAGTACTTC. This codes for CASSLQRRGGETQYF.

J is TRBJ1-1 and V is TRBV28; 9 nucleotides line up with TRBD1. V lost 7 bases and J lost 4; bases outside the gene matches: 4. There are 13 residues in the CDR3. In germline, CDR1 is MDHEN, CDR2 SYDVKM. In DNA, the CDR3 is TGTGCCAGCATGGGGACAGGGATCACTGAAGCTTTCTTT. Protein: CASMGTGITEAFF.

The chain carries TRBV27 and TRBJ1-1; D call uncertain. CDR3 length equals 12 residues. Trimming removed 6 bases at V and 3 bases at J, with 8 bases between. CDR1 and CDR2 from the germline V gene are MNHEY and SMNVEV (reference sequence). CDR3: CASRAFHTEAFF. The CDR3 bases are TGTGCCAGCAGGGCCTTCCACACTGAAGCTTTCTTT.

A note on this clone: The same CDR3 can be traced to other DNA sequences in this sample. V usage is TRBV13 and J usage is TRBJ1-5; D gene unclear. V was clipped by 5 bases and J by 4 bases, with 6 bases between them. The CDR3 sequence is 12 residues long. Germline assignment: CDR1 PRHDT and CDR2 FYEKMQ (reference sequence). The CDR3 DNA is TGTGCCAGCAGCCTTTCAAATCAGCCCCAGCATTTT. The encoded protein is CASSLSNQPQHF.

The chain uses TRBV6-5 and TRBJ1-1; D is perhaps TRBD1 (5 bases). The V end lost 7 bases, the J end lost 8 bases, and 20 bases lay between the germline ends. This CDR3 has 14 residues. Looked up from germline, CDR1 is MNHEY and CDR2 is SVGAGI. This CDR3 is CASTEVAGWTEAFF. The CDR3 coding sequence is TGTGCCAGCACCGAAGTCGCGGGGTGGACAGAAGCTTTCTTT.

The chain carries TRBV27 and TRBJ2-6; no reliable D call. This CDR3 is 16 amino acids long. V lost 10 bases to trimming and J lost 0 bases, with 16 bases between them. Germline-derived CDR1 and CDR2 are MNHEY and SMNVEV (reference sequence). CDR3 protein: CATITIGLSGANVLTF. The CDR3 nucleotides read TGTGCCACCATCACTATAGGTCTCTCTGGGGCCAACGTCCTGACTTTC. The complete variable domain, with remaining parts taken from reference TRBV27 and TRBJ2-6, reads EAQVTQNPRYLITVTGKKLTVTCSQNMNHEYMSWYRQDPGLGLRQIYYSMNVEVTDKGDVPEGYKVSRKEKRNFPLILESPSPNQTSLYFCATITIGLSGANVLTFGAGSRLTVL.

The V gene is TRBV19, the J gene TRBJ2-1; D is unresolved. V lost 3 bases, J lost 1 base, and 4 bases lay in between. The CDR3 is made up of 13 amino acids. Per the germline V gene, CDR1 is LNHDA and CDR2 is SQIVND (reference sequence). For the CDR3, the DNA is TGTGCCAGTAGTATTGCTTCCTACAATGAGCAGTTCTTC. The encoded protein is CASSIASYNEQFF. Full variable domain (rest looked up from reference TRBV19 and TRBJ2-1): DGGITQSPKYLFRKEGQNVTLSCEQNLNHDAMYWYRQDPGQGLRLIYYSQIVNDFQKGDIAEGYSVSREKKESFPLTVTSAQKNPTAFYLCASSIASYNEQFFGPGTRLTVL.

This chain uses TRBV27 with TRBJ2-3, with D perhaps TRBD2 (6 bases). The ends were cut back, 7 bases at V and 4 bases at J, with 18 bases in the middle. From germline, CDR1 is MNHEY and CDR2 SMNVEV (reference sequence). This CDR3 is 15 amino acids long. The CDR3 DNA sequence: TGTGCCAGCACCCCACTAGCCCACTCGCCAGATACGCAGTATTTT. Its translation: CASTPLAHSPDTQYF.

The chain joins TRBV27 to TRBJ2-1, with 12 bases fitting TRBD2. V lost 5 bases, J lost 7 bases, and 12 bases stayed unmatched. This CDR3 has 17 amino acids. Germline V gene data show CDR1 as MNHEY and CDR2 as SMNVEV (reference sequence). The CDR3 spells CASSPYRTSGKWNEQFF. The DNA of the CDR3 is TGTGCCAGCAGTCCATATCGGACTAGCGGGAAATGGAATGAGCAGTTCTTC.

The DNA for the CDR3 is TGTGCCAGCAGCGGCCGGGTTGGACTAGCGCCCAACAATGAGCAGTTCTTC. The encoded protein is CASSGRVGLAPNNEQFF. This chain links TRBV9 with TRBJ2-1, with 9 bases lining up with TRBD2. Germline loops: CDR1 SGDLS, CDR2 YYNGEE. V gave up 3 bases and J gave up 5 bases; unmatched junction bases: 12. There are 17 residues in the CDR3.

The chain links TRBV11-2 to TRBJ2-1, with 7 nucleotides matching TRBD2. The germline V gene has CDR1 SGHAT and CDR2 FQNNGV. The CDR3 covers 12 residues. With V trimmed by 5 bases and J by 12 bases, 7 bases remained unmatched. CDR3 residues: CASSRGGKGQFF. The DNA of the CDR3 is TGTGCCAGCAGCCGCGGGGGAAAGGGGCAGTTCTTC.

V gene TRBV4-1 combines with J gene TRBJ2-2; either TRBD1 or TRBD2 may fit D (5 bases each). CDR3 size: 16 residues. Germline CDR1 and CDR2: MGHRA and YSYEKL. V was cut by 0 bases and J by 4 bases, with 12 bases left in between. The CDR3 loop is CASSQEWDGVTGELFF. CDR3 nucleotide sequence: TGCGCCAGCAGCCAAGAATGGGACGGAGTCACCGGGGAGCTGTTTTTT.

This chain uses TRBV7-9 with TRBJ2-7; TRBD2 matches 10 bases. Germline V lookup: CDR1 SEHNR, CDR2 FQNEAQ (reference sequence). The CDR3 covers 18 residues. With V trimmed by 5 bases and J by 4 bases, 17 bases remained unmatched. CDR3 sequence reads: CASSPAGPSGSRGYEQYF. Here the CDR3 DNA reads TGTGCCAGCAGCCCCGCTGGGCCTAGCGGGAGTCGTGGATACGAGCAGTACTTC.

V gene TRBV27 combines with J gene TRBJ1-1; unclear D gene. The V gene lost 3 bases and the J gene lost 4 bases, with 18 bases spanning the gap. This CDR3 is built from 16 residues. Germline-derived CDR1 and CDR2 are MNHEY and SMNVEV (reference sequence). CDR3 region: CASSFSKGDMGTEAFF. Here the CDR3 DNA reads TGTGCCAGCAGTTTTTCCAAGGGAGATATGGGCACTGAAGCTTTCTTT.